Presented here are 26 T cell receptor beta chains from one specimen sequenced in a study of cytomegalovirus exposure and HLA in healthy donors. The PCR ran on 60 Vbeta and 13 Jbeta primers. This table comes from immunoSEQ multiplex PCR, and its TCRdb copy is limited to in-frame clones, with some not included. The sample records 150,000 to 200,000 clones, about three quarters being singletons. The sample consisted of PBMCs. These receptors were obtained from a female donor in good health and CMV-seronegative.

J is TRBJ1-2 and V is TRBV5-1; 9 bases agree with TRBD1. The V gene's germline CDR1 is SGHRS and CDR2 YFSETQ. This CDR3 region has 14 residues. V shed 4 bases and J 7 bases; nucleotides not matched to a gene: 8. The CDR3 spells CASSTPGQGSGYTF. Here the CDR3 DNA reads TGCGCCAGCAGCACTCCGGGACAGGGATCTGGCTACACCTTC.

J is TRBJ1-3 and V is TRBV5-1; the match to TRBD1 covers 7 bases. The J segment lost 0 bases and the V segment lost 0 bases, leaving 0 bases of the junction unmatched. Germline loops: CDR1 SGHRS, CDR2 YFSETQ. CDR3 length equals 15 residues. DNA of the CDR3: TGCGCCAGCAGCTTGGGGGACAGCTCTGGAAACACCATATATTTT. It is translated as CASSLGDSSGNTIYF.

V usage is TRBV10-3 and J usage is TRBJ2-7; 8 bases map to TRBD2. J was trimmed by 3 bases and V by 6 bases; bases with no gene match: 19. The CDR3 is made up of 18 amino acids. Germline V gene lookup returns CDR1 ENHRY and CDR2 SYGVKD. The chain's CDR3 is CAISAVGLETDSDYEQYF. The CDR3 DNA follows: TGTGCCATCAGCGCCGTGGGACTAGAGACTGATTCAGACTACGAGCAGTACTTC.

The chain employs TRBV6-4 and TRBJ2-1; 9 bases align to TRBD1. The length of the CDR3 is 16 residues. The V and J ends lost 6 bases and 3 bases, in that order; junction bases with no gene match: 9. Germline CDR1 is MRHNA and CDR2 is SNTAGT. The CDR3 is CASSGSQGARYNEQFF. CDR3 bases: TGTGCCAGCAGCGGATCACAGGGGGCTCGCTACAATGAGCAGTTCTTC.

The CDR3, as DNA: TGTGCCAGTAGTATAGATCAGGGGGAAGCGGCTTTCTTT. Translated, it gives CASSIDQGEAAFF. The chain combines TRBV19 with TRBJ1-1, with 7 bases identical to TRBD1. The CDR3 runs 13 residues. Germline CDR1 is LNHDA and CDR2 is SQIVND (reference sequence). The junction had 6 bases not matched to a gene; V was cut back by 0 bases and J by 11 bases.

This clone came up once. The chain combines TRBV2 with TRBJ2-3; 10 bases map to TRBD2. The CDR3 is 18 amino acids. Germline V gene data show CDR1 as SNHLY and CDR2 as FYNNEI. Trimming cost V 3 bases and J 1 base; bases outside gene matches: 10. CDR3 in DNA: TGTGCCAGCAGTGACCCTGTTCTGACTAGCGGGCGCACAGATACGCAGTATTTT. The encoded protein is CASSDPVLTSGRTDTQYF.

This clone occurred a few times. V gene TRBV5-1 combines with J gene TRBJ2-6; perhaps TRBD1 as D (6 bases). The CDR3 sequence is 13 residues long. The germline V gene encodes CDR1 SGHRS and CDR2 YFSETQ. Trimming cost V 3 bases and J 5 bases, with 6 bases left between them. The CDR3 here is CASSWDRANVLTF. The CDR3 nucleotides are TGCGCCAGCAGCTGGGACAGGGCCAACGTCCTGACTTTC. Based on the CDR3 plus reference TRBV5-1 and TRBJ2-6, the full variable domain is KAGVTQTPRYLIKTRGQQVTLSCSPISGHRSVSWYQQTPGQGLQFLFEYFSETQRNKGNFPGRFSGRQFSNSRSEMNVSTLELGDSALYLCASSWDRANVLTFGAGSRLTVL.

This clone was recorded once. This rearrangement joins TRBV12-5 to TRBJ2-3, with 10 bases fitting TRBD2. Germline lookup yields CDR1 LGHNT and CDR2 FRNRAP. The CDR3 has 15 amino acids. Losses at the gene ends were 4 bases for V and 4 bases for J; bases not matched to a gene: 5. CDR3 coding DNA: TGTGCTAGTGGTTCAACTAGCGGGGCTCCAGATACGCAGTATTTT. It yields the protein CASGSTSGAPDTQYF.

This chain connects TRBV5-1 to TRBJ2-1; D is possibly TRBD1 (6 bases). Germline-derived CDR1 and CDR2 are SGHRS and YFSETQ. V lost 5 bases and J 6 bases, leaving 12 bases between the germline ends. The CDR3 contains 13 residues. The CDR3 nucleotides read TGCGCCAGCAGTGTGAGGGGGAGCAATGAGCAGTTCTTC. Its translation: CASSVRGSNEQFF.

This clone has more than one count but fewer than ten. V is TRBV28 and J is TRBJ1-1, with 7 bases lining up with TRBD1. Germline V CDR1 and CDR2: MDHEN, SYDVKM. The CDR3 runs 12 residues. Trimming cost V 5 bases and J 6 bases; bases outside gene matches: 3. The CDR3 coding sequence is TGTGCCAGCAGTAAGGGGACAGCTGAAGCTTTCTTT. The encoded protein is CASSKGTAEAFF.

This chain joins TRBV11-2 and TRBJ2-1; 10 bases are shared with TRBD2. Looked up from germline, CDR1 is SGHAT and CDR2 is FQNNGV. The CDR3 length is 15 residues. The V and J ends lost 0 bases and 4 bases, in that order; junction bases with no gene match: 0. The DNA for the CDR3 is TGTGCCAGCAGCTTAGAACTAGCGGGATACAATGAGCAGTTCTTC. Protein product: CASSLELAGYNEQFF.

This chain connects TRBV28 to TRBJ1-2; 7 nucleotides align to TRBD1. The CDR3 spans 11 residues. Germline V gives CDR1 MDHEN, CDR2 SYDVKM. V shed 8 bases and J 4 bases; nucleotides not matched to a gene: 1. CDR3 protein: CASQGGYGYTF. The DNA of the CDR3 is TGTGCCAGCCAGGGGGGCTATGGCTACACCTTC.

The rearrangement joins TRBV28 to TRBJ2-7; possible D gene TRBD2, 6 bases. Germline V CDR1 and CDR2: MDHEN, SYDVKM. V lost 6 bases and J lost 9, with 21 bases in between. CDR3 size: 14 residues. In nucleotides, the CDR3 is TGTGCCAGCAGACTAAGTAGCGGCACCGGACGGCAGTACTTC. This codes for CASRLSSGTGRQYF.

The count of this clone is one. The chain links TRBV7-7 to TRBJ2-5; D gene ambiguous. The J call may be faulty, since TRBJ2-7 better matches the DNA end. Germline CDR1 and CDR2: SSHAT and FNYEAQ (reference sequence). The CDR3 totals 15 residues. CDR3 protein: CASSLGSAQNSEQYF. The CDR3, as DNA: TGTGCCAGCAGCTTAGGATCGGCACAGAACTCCGAGCAGTACTTC.

The rearrangement links TRBV5-1 to TRBJ2-5, with 15 bases fitting TRBD2. Trimming at V came to 0 bases and at J to 5 bases, leaving 2 bases not matched to a gene. The CDR3 has 16 amino acids. In germline, CDR1 is SGHRS, CDR2 YFSETQ. The CDR3 reads CASSLGGLAGGETQYF. The DNA for the CDR3 is TGCGCCAGCAGCTTGGGGGGACTAGCGGGGGGCGAGACCCAGTACTTC.

The sample holds one count of this clone. This chain links TRBV4-1 with TRBJ2-7; 10 nucleotides line up with TRBD2. The germline gives CDR1 MGHRA, CDR2 YSYEKL. The V segment lost 0 bases and the J segment 3 bases; nucleotides outside the gene matches: 5. The CDR3 length is 16 residues. CDR3 DNA sequence: TGCGCCAGCAGCCAAGAACCTAGCGGGAGTCTCTACGAGCAGTACTTC. This codes for CASSQEPSGSLYEQYF.

This clone was counted only a few times. This chain connects TRBV11-2 to TRBJ1-1; no firm D call. Trimming cost V 3 bases and J 1 base, with 6 bases left between them. The CDR3 extends over 13 amino acids. Germline-derived CDR1 and CDR2 are SGHAT and FQNNGV. CDR3 residues: CASSFQQNTEAFF. As DNA, the CDR3 is TGTGCCAGCAGCTTTCAACAGAACACTGAAGCTTTCTTT.

The V and J genes are TRBV2 and TRBJ1-1; 7 nucleotides align to TRBD1. CDR1 and CDR2 from the germline V gene are SNHLY and FYNNEI. CDR3 length: 13 amino acids. The V segment lost 6 bases and the J segment 0 bases; nucleotides outside the gene matches: 1. The CDR3 spells CASRTGLNTEAFF. The CDR3 bases are TGTGCCAGCAGGACAGGGCTGAACACTGAAGCTTTCTTT.

This clone appeared once. J is TRBJ2-1 and V is TRBV5-4, with 12 bases fitting TRBD2. Germline V gene data show CDR1 as SGHNT and CDR2 as YYREEE (reference sequence). CDR3 length: 16 amino acids. J lost 6 bases, V lost 5 bases, and 9 bases had no gene match. The CDR3 DNA is TGTGCCAGCAGAGTCACAGAACTAGCGGGAGGCAATGAGCAGTTCTTC. This codes for CASRVTELAGGNEQFF.

The chain recombines TRBV2 with TRBJ2-7; 8 nucleotides align to TRBD2. The germline CDR1 and CDR2 sequences are SNHLY and FYNNEI. The CDR3 loop spans 14 amino acids. Trimming cost V 7 bases and J 5 bases; bases outside gene matches: 10. The CDR3 nucleotides read TGTGCCAGCACGGGGAAGCGGGAGAGGCACGAGCAGTACTTC. This translates into CASTGKRERHEQYF.

The genes are TRBV28 and TRBJ2-3, with TRBD2 identical over 12 bases. Trimming cost V 3 bases and J 8 bases; bases outside gene matches: 12. The CDR3 contains 17 residues. Germline V gives CDR1 MDHEN, CDR2 SYDVKM. The DNA for the CDR3 is TGTGCCAGCAGTTTCGCGACTAGCGGGGGCCATAGAGGTACGCAGTATTTT. Its protein product is CASSFATSGGHRGTQYF.

This chain connects TRBV19 to TRBJ1-1; D is unclear. Trimming removed 6 bases from V and 1 base from J, with 15 bases in between. The CDR3 is 15 amino acids. CDR1 is LNHDA and CDR2 is SQIVND in the germline V gene (reference sequence). The DNA of the CDR3 is TGTGCCAGTAGCCCGAGAGGTGATTCGAACACTGAAGCTTTCTTT. Residues: CASSPRGDSNTEAFF.

V is TRBV6-1 and J is TRBJ1-2; D ambiguous. V dropped 1 base and J dropped 0 bases, with 9 bases sitting between them. CDR3 size: 15 residues. Germline V CDR1 and CDR2: MNHNS, SASEGT. The CDR3 DNA reads TGTGCCAGCAGTGAAGGACGGGGAGCTAACTATGGCTACACCTTC. It encodes CASSEGRGANYGYTF.

A few counts support this clone. The rearrangement links TRBV15 to TRBJ1-1; perhaps TRBD1 as D (6 bases). CDR1 LNHNV and CDR2 YYDKDF come from the germline V gene (reference sequence). This CDR3 comprises 16 residues. The ends were cut back, 1 base at V and 0 bases at J, with 12 bases in the middle. CDR3: CATSRGHREMNTEAFF. The CDR3 DNA follows: TGTGCCACCAGCAGAGGTCACAGGGAAATGAACACTGAAGCTTTCTTT.

As to this clone: Germline is not matched at one junction end, which may reflect a read error. The gene calls are TRBV4-1 and TRBJ2-5; D gene uncertain. Germline-derived CDR1 and CDR2 are MGHRA and YSYEKL. The CDR3 sequence is 15 residues long. CDR3 amino acids: CASSQDQRLQGTQYF. The CDR3 DNA reads as TGCGCCAGCAGCCAAGACCAGCGCCTACAAGGGACCCAGTACTTC.

This clone came up once. CDR3 protein: CASSVGTVTYNEQFF. CDR3 nucleotide sequence: TGTGCCAGCAGCGTAGGGACAGTTACCTACAATGAGCAGTTCTTC. The chain employs TRBV9 and TRBJ2-1; weak D call: TRBD1 (6 bases). Trimming removed 0 bases from V and 2 bases from J, with 9 bases in between. Germline assignment: CDR1 SGDLS and CDR2 YYNGEE. The CDR3 runs 15 residues.